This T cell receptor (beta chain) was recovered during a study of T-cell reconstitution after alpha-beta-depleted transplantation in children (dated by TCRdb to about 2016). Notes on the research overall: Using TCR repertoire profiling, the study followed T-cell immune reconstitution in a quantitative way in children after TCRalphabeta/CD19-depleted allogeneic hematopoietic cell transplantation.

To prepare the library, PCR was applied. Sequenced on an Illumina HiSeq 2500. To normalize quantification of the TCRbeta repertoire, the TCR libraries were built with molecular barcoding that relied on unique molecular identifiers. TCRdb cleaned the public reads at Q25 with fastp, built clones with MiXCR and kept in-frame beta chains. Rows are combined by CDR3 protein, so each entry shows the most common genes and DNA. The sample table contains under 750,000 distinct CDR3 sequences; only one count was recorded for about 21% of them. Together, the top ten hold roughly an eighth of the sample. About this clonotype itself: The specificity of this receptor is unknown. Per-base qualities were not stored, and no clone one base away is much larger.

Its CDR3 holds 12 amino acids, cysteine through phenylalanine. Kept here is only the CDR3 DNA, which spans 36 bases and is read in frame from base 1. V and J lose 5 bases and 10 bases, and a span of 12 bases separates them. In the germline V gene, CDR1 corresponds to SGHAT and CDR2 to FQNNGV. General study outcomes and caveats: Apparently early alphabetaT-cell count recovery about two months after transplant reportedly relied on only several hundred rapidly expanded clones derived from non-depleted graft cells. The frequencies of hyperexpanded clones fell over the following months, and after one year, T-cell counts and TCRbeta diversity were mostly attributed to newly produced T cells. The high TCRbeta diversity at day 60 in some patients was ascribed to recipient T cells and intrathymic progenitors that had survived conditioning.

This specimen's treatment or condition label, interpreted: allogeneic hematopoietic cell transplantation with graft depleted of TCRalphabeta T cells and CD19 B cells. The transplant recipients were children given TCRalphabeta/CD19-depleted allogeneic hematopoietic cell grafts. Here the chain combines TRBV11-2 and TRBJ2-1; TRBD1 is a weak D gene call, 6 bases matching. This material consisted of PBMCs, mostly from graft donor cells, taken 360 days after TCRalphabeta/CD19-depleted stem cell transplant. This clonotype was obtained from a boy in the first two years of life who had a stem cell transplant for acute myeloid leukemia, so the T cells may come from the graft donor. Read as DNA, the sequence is TGTGCCAGCAGCCTCTGGGGGCTCGAGCAGTTCTTC. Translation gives CASSLWGLEQFF.